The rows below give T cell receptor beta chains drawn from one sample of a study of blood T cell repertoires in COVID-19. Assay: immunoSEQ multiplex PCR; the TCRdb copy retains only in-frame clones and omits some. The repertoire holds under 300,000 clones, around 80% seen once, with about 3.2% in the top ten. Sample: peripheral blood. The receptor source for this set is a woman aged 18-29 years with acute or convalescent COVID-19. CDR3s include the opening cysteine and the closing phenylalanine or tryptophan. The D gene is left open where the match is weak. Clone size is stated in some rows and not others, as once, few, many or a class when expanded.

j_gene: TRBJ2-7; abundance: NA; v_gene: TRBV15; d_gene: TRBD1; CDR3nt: TGTGCCACCAGCAAATTGACAGGGGCGGGGGAGCAGTACTTC; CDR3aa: CATSKLTGAGEQYF
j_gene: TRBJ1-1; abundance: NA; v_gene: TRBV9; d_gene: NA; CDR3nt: TGTGCCAGCAGCGTAGTTGCCCAGGGCTGGGGCACTGAAGCTTTCTTT; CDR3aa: CASSVVAQGWGTEAFF
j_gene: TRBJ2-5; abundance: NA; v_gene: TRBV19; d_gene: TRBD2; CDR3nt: TGTGCCAGTAGCGCAACCCTAGCGGGAGGAGAGACCCAGTACTTC; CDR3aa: CASSATLAGGETQYF
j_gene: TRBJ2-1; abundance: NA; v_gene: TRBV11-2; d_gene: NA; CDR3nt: TGTGCCAGCAGCTTAACGGCAGGGAAGGGGGAGCAGTTCTTC; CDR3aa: CASSLTAGKGEQFF
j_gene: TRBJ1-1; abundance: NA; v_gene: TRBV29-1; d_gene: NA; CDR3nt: TGCAGCGTTGGACCGGCCCGGGGGGTGAACACTGAAGCTTTCTTT; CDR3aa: CSVGPARGVNTEAFF
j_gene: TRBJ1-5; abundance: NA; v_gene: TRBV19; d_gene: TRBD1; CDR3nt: TGTGCCAGTAGTGACGGGACAGTCAATCAGCCCCAGCATTTT; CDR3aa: CASSDGTVNQPQHF
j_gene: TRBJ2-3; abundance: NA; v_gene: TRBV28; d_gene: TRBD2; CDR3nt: TGTGCCAGCAGTTTCCCCGGGGGGAGGGAGGGTCCAGATACGCAGTATTTT; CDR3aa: CASSFPGGREGPDTQYF
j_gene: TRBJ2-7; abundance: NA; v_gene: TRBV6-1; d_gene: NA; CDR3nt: TGTGCCAGCAGTGATTCATTGGACAGTTCGTACGAGCAGTACTTC; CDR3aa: CASSDSLDSSYEQYF
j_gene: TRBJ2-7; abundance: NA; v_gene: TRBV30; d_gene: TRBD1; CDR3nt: TGTGCCTGGAGTGCTTCGCCCCGGACAGGGGGCGATGGCTACGAGCAGTACTTC; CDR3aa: CAWSASPRTGGDGYEQYF
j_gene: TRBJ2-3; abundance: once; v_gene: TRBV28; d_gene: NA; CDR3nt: TGTGCCAGCAGTTTACGGCAGACTTCTAGCACAGATACGCAGTATTTT; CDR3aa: CASSLRQTSSTDTQYF
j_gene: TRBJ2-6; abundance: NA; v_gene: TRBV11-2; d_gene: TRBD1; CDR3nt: TGTGCCAGCAGCTTAGTCGTGGGACAGGGGGCTGGGGCCAACGTCCTGACTTTC; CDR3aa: CASSLVVGQGAGANVLTF
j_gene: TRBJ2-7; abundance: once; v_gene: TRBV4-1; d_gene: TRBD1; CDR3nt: TGCGCCAGCAGCAAAGGACAGGGATACTACGAGCAGTACTTC; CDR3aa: CASSKGQGYYEQYF
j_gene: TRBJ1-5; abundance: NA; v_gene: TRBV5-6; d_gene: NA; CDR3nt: TGTGCCAGCAGCTTATGGACAGATGTGAATCAGCCCCAGCATTTT; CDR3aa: CASSLWTDVNQPQHF
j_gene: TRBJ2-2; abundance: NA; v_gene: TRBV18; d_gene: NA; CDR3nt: TGTGCCAGCTCACCTACAACGAACACCGGGGAGCTGTTTTTT; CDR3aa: CASSPTTNTGELFF
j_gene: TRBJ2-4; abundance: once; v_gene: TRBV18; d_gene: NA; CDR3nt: TGTGCCAGCTCGAAGCCGGAAAACATTCAGTACTTC; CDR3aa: CASSKPENIQYF
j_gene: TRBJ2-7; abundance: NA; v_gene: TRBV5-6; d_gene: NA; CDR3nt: TGTGCCAGCAGCTTGTGGCAGGTCTACGAGCAGTACTTC; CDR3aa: CASSLWQVYEQYF
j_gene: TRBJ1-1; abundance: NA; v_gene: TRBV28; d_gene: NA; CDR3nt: TGTGCCAGCAGTCTAGTAGGCATGAACACTGAAGCTTTCTTT; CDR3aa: CASSLVGMNTEAFF
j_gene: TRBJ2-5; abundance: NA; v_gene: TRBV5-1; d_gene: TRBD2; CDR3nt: TGCGCCAGCAGCTTTTTATCGGGGACTAGCGGCCAAGAGACCCAGTACTTC; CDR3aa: CASSFLSGTSGQETQYF
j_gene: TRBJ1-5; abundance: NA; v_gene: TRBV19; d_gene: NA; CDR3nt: TGTGCCAGTAGTATCAGGGGCCAGCCCCAGCATTTT; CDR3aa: CASSIRGQPQHF
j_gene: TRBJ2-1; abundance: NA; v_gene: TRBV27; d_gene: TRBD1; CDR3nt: TGTGCCAGCAGTTTAGGCAGGGGGTTAACCTACAATGAGCAGTTCTTC; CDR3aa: CASSLGRGLTYNEQFF
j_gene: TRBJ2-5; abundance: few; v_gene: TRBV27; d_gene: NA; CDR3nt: TGTGCCAGCAGTTTTGGGGGGAGTAGACGGGGAGAGACCCAGTACTTC; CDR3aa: CASSFGGSRRGETQYF
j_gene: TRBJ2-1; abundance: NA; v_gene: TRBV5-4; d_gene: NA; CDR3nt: TGTGCCAGCAGCTTGAGCGACTCCTACAATGAGCAGTTCTTC; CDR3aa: CASSLSDSYNEQFF
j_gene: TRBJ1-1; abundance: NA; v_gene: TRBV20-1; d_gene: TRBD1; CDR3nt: TGCAGTGCTAAGACAGGGGGCCGAGCTTTCTTT; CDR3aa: CSAKTGGRAFF
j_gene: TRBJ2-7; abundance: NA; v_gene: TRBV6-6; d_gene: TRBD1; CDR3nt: TGTGCCAGCAGACCCCTCGGACAGGGCGGCGAGCAGTACTTC; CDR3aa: CASRPLGQGGEQYF
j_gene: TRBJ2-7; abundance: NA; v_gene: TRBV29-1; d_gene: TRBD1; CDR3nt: TGCAGCGTCAGGACAGGGAACACCTACGAGCAGTACTTC; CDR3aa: CSVRTGNTYEQYF
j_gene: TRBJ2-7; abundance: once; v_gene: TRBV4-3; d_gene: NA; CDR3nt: TGCGCCAGCAGCCCAAGGGGGGATAGCGGGTCCGCCTACGAGCAGTACTTC; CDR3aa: CASSPRGDSGSAYEQYF
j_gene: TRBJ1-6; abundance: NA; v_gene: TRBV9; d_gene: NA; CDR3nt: TGTGCCAGCAGCGCAAGACAGTATAATTCACCCCTCCACTTT; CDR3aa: CASSARQYNSPLHF
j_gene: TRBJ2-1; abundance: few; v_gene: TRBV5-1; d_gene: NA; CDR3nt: TGCGCCAGCAGCTTAAGAGAGGGTGAGCAGTTCTTC; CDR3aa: CASSLREGEQFF
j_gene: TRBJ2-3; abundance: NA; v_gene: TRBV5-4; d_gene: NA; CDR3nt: TGTGCCAGCAACTCCAGAGGGATCACAGATACGCAGTATTTT; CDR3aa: CASNSRGITDTQYF
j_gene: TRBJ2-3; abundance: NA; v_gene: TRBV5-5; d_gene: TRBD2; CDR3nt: TGTGCCAGCAGCCGGGCCGCGTCGGGAGGGCCCGCTAGCACAGATACGCAGTATTTT; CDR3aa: CASSRAASGGPASTDTQYF
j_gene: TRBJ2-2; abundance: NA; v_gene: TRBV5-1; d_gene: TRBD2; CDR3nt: TGCGCCAGCAGCTACGTCGGGGACTACGCCCCTCGGAGGACCGGGGAGCTGTTTTTT; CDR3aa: CASSYVGDYAPRRTGELFF
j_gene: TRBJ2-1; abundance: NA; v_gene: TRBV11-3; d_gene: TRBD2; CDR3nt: TGTGCCAGCAGCCCTGGTGGTTGGGCGGGAGTCTCCGGTAATGAGCAGTTCTTC; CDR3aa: CASSPGGWAGVSGNEQFF
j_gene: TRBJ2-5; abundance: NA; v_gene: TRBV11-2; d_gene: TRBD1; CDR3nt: TGTGCCAGCAGGACACAGGGGCGGGAGACCCAGTACTTC; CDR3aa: CASRTQGRETQYF
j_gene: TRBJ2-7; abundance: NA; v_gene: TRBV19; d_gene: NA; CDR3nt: TGTGCCAGTAGTCCATCCCGGGGGTTCTACGAGCAGTACTTC; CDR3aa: CASSPSRGFYEQYF
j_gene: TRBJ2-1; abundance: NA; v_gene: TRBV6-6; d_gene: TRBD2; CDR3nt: TGTGCCAGCAGTTACCTAACAACTAGCGCTGAGCAGTTCTTC; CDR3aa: CASSYLTTSAEQFF
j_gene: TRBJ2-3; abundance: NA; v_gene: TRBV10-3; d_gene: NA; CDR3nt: TGTGCCATCTCCGGGCTAGCTCGCACAGATACGCAGTATTTT; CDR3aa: CAISGLARTDTQYF
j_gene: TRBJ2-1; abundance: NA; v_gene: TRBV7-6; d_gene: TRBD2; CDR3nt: TGTGCCAGCAGCGGGGGACTAGCGGGCGAGCAGTTCTTC; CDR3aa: CASSGGLAGEQFF
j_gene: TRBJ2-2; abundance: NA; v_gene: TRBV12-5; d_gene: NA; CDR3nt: TGTGCTAGTGGTCCCCCTCGCGGGAACACCGGGGAGCTGTTTTTT; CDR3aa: CASGPPRGNTGELFF
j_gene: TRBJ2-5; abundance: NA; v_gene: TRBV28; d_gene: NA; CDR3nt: TGTGCCAGCAGCTTAGGGGGGGAGGTAGGGCAAGAGACCCAGTACTTC; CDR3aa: CASSLGGEVGQETQYF
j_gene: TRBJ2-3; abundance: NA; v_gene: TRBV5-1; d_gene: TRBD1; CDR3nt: TGCGCCAGCAGCCGACGGACAGGGGGCGCAGATACGCAGTATTTT; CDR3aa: CASSRRTGGADTQYF
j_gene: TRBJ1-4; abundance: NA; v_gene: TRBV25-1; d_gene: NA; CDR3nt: TGTGCCACAAGGCCGCCGGGTAATGAAAAACTGTTTTTT; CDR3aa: CATRPPGNEKLFF
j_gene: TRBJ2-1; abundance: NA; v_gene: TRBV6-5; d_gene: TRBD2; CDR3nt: TGTGCCAGCAGGAGGGAGGGCGGCTCCTACAATGAGCAGTTCTTC; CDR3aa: CASRREGGSYNEQFF
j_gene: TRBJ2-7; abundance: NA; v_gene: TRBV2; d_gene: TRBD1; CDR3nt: TGTGCCAGCAGGGACGGACAGGGCAGAAAGCAGTACTTC; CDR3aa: CASRDGQGRKQYF
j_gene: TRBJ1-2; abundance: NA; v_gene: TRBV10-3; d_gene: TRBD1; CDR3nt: TGTGCCATCAGTGGGTTGGACAGGGGGAAGGATGGCTACACCTTC; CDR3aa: CAISGLDRGKDGYTF
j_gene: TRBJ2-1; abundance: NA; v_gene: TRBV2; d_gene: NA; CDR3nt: TGTGCCAGCAGTGCGGGTGCCGTATTCTCCTACAATGAGCAGTTCTTC; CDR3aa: CASSAGAVFSYNEQFF
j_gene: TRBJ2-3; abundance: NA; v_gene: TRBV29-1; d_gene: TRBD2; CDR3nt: TGCAGCGTTGATAGCGGGAGCAGAGATACGCAGTATTTT; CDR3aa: CSVDSGSRDTQYF
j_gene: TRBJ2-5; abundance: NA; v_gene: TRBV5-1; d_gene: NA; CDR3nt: TGCGCCAGCAGCTTGTTTCAACGGGGAGAGACCCAGTACTTC; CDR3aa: CASSLFQRGETQYF
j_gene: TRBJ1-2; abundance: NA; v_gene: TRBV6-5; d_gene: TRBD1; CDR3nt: TGTGCCACCCAACCTTTCACAGGGGGAAGTGGCTACACCTTC; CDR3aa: CATQPFTGGSGYTF
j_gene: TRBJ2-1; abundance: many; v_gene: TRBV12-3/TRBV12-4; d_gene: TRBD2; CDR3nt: TGTGCCAGCAGTCTTTCAGCGGGAGATCGGGTCTTC; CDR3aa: CASSLSAGDRVF
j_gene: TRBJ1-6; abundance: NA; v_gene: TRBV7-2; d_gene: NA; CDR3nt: TGTGCCAGCAGCCCTCGGACAGACAATTCACCCCTCCACTTT; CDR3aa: CASSPRTDNSPLHF
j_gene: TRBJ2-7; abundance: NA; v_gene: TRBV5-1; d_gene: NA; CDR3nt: TGCGCCAGCAGCTTCGAGGCCTCGAACGAGCAGTACTTC; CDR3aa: CASSFEASNEQYF
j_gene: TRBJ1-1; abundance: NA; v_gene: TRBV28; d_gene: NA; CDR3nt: TGTGCCAGCAGTTTAGGGGGGGCATGGAACACTGAAGCTTTCTTT; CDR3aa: CASSLGGAWNTEAFF
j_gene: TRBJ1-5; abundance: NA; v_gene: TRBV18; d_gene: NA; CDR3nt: TGTGCCAGCTCACCACGTTGGCAGGACAGTGGATCGCCCCAGCATTTT; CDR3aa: CASSPRWQDSGSPQHF
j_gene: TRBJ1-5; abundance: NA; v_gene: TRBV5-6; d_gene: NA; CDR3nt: TGTGCCAGCAGCTTGACCCAGGGTTTCGGCCAGCCCCAGCATTTT; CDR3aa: CASSLTQGFGQPQHF